This is a list of T cell receptor beta chains from one sample in a study of blood T cell repertoires in COVID-19. Only in-frame clones appear in the TCRdb table, and some are missing; sequencing was by immunoSEQ multiplex PCR. The sample consists of about 260,000 clones, about 88% of them appearing once. Sequencing was done on a sample of PBMCs or T cells enriched from blood (not recorded which). Every receptor here comes from a man between 25 and 39 years old with acute COVID-19. Both conserved end residues are part of each CDR3. A D gene is named only where the DNA matches it firmly. Not every row has a clone size; where given, it reads once, few, many or a size class.

TRBJ2-1	TRBD2	-	14	TRBV7-6	CASSPRLAGNEQFF	TGTGCCAGCAGCCCTAGACTAGCGGGCAATGAGCAGTTCTTC
TRBJ1-5	TRBD1	once	16	TRBV19	CASSIWDRAPNQPQHF	TGTGCCAGTAGTATTTGGGACAGGGCACCCAATCAGCCCCAGCATTTT
TRBJ1-5	-	-	17	TRBV27	CASSPRWGGAGNQPQHF	TGTGCCAGCAGTCCCCGGTGGGGGGGCGCGGGCAATCAGCCCCAGCATTTT
TRBJ1-2	TRBD1	-	12	TRBV30	CAWRRDRESYTF	TGTGCCTGGAGGAGGGACAGGGAGTCCTACACCTTC
TRBJ1-5	-	-	15	TRBV7-2	CASSLGRNSNQPQHF	TGTGCCAGCAGCTTAGGGAGAAATAGCAATCAGCCCCAGCATTTT
TRBJ2-1	TRBD1	-	13	TRBV19	CASNQGATNEQFF	TGTGCCAGTAACCAGGGGGCAACTAATGAGCAGTTCTTC
TRBJ1-1	TRBD1	few	15	TRBV11-2	CASSLPRDSNTEAFF	TGTGCCAGCAGCTTACCTAGGGACAGCAACACTGAAGCTTTCTTT
TRBJ2-5	-	few	13	TRBV6-5	CASRLTGIETQYF	TGTGCCAGCAGATTAACAGGGATAGAGACCCAGTACTTC
TRBJ1-1	-	-	13	TRBV9	CASSPGGNTEAFF	TGTGCCAGCAGCCCGGGGGGGAACACTGAAGCTTTCTTT
TRBJ1-1	-	-	16	TRBV10-3	CAISELKGSGLTEAFF	TGTGCCATCAGTGAACTCAAGGGGTCAGGACTAACTGAAGCTTTCTTT
TRBJ2-2	-	-	16	TRBV9	CASSVVLGGATGELFF	TGTGCCAGCAGCGTAGTCCTTGGGGGGGCCACCGGGGAGCTGTTTTTT
TRBJ1-4	-	few	14	TRBV27	CASSFTSGNEKLFF	TGTGCCAGCAGTTTCACGTCCGGGAATGAAAAACTGTTTTTT
TRBJ1-2	-	-	13	TRBV12-3/TRBV12-4	CASSFDREYGYTF	TGTGCCAGCAGTTTTGATCGGGAATATGGCTACACCTTC